The 7 T cell receptor beta chains below all came from one sample that was sequenced in a study of cytomegalovirus exposure and HLA in healthy donors. The PCR used 60 Vbeta and 13 Jbeta primers. Profiled with immunoSEQ multiplex PCR; TCRdb holds only in-frame clones, not every one. This sample has around 95,000 clones, with around four fifths found just once. Material: PBMCs. The receptors here all came from a female donor in good health and CMV-seropositive.

The genes are TRBV25-1 and TRBJ1-1; D is unresolved. The CDR3 extends over 15 amino acids. With 6 bases removed from V and 0 bases from J, the gap between germline ends came to 14 bases. Germline assignment: CDR1 MGHDK and CDR2 SYGVNS. The CDR3 is CASRPMGRLNTEAFF. DNA of the CDR3: TGTGCCAGCAGACCCATGGGCAGATTGAACACTGAAGCTTTCTTT. Supplemented by reference TRBV25-1 and TRBJ1-1, the full variable domain reads EADIYQTPRYLVIGTGKKITLECSQTMGHDKMYWYQQDPGMELHLIHYSYGVNSTEKGDLSSESTVSRIRTEHFPLTLESARPSHTSQYLCASRPMGRLNTEAFFGQGTRLTVV.

This chain connects TRBV11-2 to TRBJ1-2; D is perhaps TRBD1 (5 bases). Germline values: CDR1 SGHAT, CDR2 FQNNGV. Trimming removed 5 bases at V and 3 bases at J, with 16 bases between. This CDR3 spans 15 amino acids. CDR3 nucleotides: TGTGCCAGCAGCGTTAGTGCAGGGCAGGACTATGGCTACACCTTC. Translation: CASSVSAGQDYGYTF.

On this clone itself: The same CDR3 also results from other DNA sequences found in this sample. The CDR3 DNA sequence: TGTGCCAGCAGCCAAGGGCTAGCGGGCTACGAGCAGTACTTC. Encoded protein: CASSQGLAGYEQYF. The chain is built from TRBV4-2 and TRBJ2-7; 8 bases are shared with TRBD2. Germline values: CDR1 LGHNA, CDR2 YNFKEQ. The length of the CDR3 is 14 residues. The J segment lost 3 bases and the V segment lost 1 base, leaving 2 bases of the junction unmatched.

The genes are TRBV2 and TRBJ2-2; 8 positions agree with TRBD2. CDR1 is SNHLY and CDR2 is FYNNEI in the germline V gene. Trimming at V came to 5 bases and at J to 1 base, leaving 3 bases not matched to a gene. The CDR3 loop spans 15 amino acids. CDR3 bases: TGTGCCAGCAGTCCTAGCGGGCTGAACACCGGGGAGCTGTTTTTT. As protein: CASSPSGLNTGELFF.

The V gene is TRBV7-6, the J gene TRBJ2-2, with TRBD1 as a possible D gene (6 bases). Trimming pared 4 bases from V and 1 base from J, leaving 7 bases between. The CDR3 loop spans 14 amino acids. Per germline, CDR1 SGHVS and CDR2 FNYEAQ. The CDR3 region is CASSWGQNTGELFF. CDR3 sequence (DNA): TGTGCCAGCAGCTGGGGACAGAACACCGGGGAGCTGTTTTTT.

The V and J genes are TRBV5-1 and TRBJ2-6; D might be TRBD1 (5 bases). V dropped 0 bases and J dropped 0 bases, with 10 bases sitting between them. This CDR3 contains 17 residues. The germline V gene encodes CDR1 SGHRS and CDR2 YFSETQ. CDR3 in amino acids: CASSLGQGGSGANVLTF. The DNA for the CDR3 is TGCGCCAGCAGCTTGGGTCAGGGTGGCTCTGGGGCCAACGTCCTGACTTTC.

The chain joins TRBV9 to TRBJ2-3, with D maybe TRBD1 (5 bases). Germline lookup yields CDR1 SGDLS and CDR2 YYNGEE. This CDR3 comprises 14 residues. V lost 4 bases and J 2 bases, leaving 11 bases between the germline ends. CDR3 coding DNA: TGTGCCAGCAGCCCTCTCAGGGTCACAGATACGCAGTATTTT. Amino acids: CASSPLRVTDTQYF.